This T cell receptor beta chain was sequenced in a study of blood T cell repertoires in COVID-19. Study-wide context: Acute-phase and convalescent COVID-19 samples originated in the United States, Italy and Spain. In each case, the material was cDNA or gDNA derived from T cells, B-cell-depleted T cells, or PBMCs.

Per the germline V gene, CDR1 is ENHRY and CDR2 is SYGVKD. V gave up 4 bases and J gave up 8 bases, with 11 bases separating them. This CDR3 is built from 12 residues. Original handling: Estimation of nucleated cell counts relied on the amplification of reference gene primers. Sequencing was performed with immunoSEQ multiplex PCR; in TCRdb, only in-frame clones are kept and a portion is missing. V, J and clone size were drawn from that table, and D and trimming were deduced from the DNA. This table holds 200,000 to 300,000 clones, around 90% found once. Source material: peripheral blood. The receptor's source is a human donor in a cohort sampled during active COVID-19. The genes are TRBV10-3 and TRBJ1-1; no firm D call. The CDR3 is CAISGGETEAFF. The CDR3, as DNA: TGTGCCATCAGTGGCGGGGAAACCGAAGCTTTCTTT.